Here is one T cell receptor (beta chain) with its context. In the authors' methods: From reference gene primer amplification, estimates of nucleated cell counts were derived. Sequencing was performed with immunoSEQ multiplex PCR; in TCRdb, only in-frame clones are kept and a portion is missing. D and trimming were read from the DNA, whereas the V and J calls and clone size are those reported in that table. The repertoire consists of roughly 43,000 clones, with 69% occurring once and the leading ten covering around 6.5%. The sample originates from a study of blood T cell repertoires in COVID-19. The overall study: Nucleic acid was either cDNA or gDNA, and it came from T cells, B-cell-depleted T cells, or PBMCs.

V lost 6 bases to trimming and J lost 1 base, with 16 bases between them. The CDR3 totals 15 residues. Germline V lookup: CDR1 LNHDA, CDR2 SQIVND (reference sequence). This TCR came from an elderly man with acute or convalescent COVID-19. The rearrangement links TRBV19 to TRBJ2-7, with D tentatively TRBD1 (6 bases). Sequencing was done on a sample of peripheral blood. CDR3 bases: TGTGCCAGTAGACCGGACAGCTCCACTTCCTACGAGCAGTACTTC. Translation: CASRPDSSTSYEQYF. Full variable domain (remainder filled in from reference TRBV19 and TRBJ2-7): DGGITQSPKYLFRKEGQNVTLSCEQNLNHDAMYWYRQDPGQGLRLIYYSQIVNDFQKGDIAEGYSVSREKKESFPLTVTSAQKNPTAFYLCASRPDSSTSYEQYFGPGTRLTVT.